This entry features one T cell receptor (beta chain) sequence. Amplified TCR beta CDR3 regions came from RNA transcripts. The HTBI primer set served for first-round RT-PCR of the TCR CDR3. Each CDR3 protein is one row after TCRdb ran MiXCR on the multiplex PCR reads. The profile shows hundreds of thousands of distinct CDR3 sequences, roughly 50% of them singletons. V was pared by 5 bases and J by 9 bases, with 21 bases between. This CDR3 is 14 amino acids long. Per germline, CDR1 SGDLS and CDR2 YYNGEE. Graves' hyperthyroidism showing no ophthalmopathy progression within 18 months was considered stable. Newly diagnosed hyperthyroidism patients aged 18 to 65 years had disease lasting under 2 months. Based on clinical symptoms, serum thyroxine and TRAb, thyroid ultrasound and orbital computed tomography, diagnoses were reached. This sample is drawn from a study of T cells in Graves' hyperthyroidism and ophthalmopathy.

Sequencing used peripheral blood or thyroid tissue (not recorded which). The TCR originated in a woman aged 18-29 years with Graves' hyperthyroidism. V gene TRBV9 combines with J gene TRBJ2-7; unclear D gene. CDR3 amino acids: CASSFAANRLGQYF. CDR3 sequence (DNA): TGTGCCAGCAGTTTTGCGGCCAATAGACTTGGGCAGTACTTC.